This T cell receptor (beta chain) is drawn from a study of shared clonotypes between healthy human individuals. Overall study: The study enrolled a couple of women and three men aged 18 to 49.

Concerning this clone itself: This sample includes further DNA sequences coding for the same CDR3.

TCRdb's copy holds only in-frame clones and misses some; the assay was immunoSEQ multiplex PCR. Altogether some 2,400,000 clones are present, around 95% being singletons, with the ten largest covering around 0.13%. J gave up 7 bases and V 5 bases, and 5 bases lay outside the gene matches. The CDR3 extends over 13 amino acids. From germline, CDR1 is MNHEY and CDR2 SVGAGI. This receptor was taken from a man between 18 and 29 years old in good health. The sample consisted of naive CD4+ T cells sorted from blood. The subset is: CD45RA+ positively selected. The V gene is TRBV6-5, the J gene TRBJ2-1; 7 bases fit TRBD2. CDR3 DNA sequence: TGTGCCAGCAGTCGACTAGCTGTAAATGAGCAGTTCTTC. Its translation is CASSRLAVNEQFF.